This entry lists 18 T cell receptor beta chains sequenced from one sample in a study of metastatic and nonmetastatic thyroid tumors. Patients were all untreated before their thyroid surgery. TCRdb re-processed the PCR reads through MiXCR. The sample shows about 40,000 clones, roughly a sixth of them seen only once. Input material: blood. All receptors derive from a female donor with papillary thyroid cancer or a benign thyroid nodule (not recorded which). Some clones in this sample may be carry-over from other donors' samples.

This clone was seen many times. The CDR3 protein is CASSLRYEQYF. The CDR3 coding sequence is TGTGCCAGCAGTCTTAGGTACGAGCAGTACTTC. V is TRBV28 and J is TRBJ2-7; no definite D call. V lost 5 bases, J lost 4 bases, and 6 bases lay in between. This CDR3 spans 11 amino acids. Germline CDR1 MDHEN, CDR2 SYDVKM. Full variable domain (rest looked up from reference TRBV28 and TRBJ2-7): DVKVTQSSRYLVKRTGEKVFLECVQDMDHENMFWYRQDPGLGLRLIYFSYDVKMKEKGDIPEGYSVSREKKERFSLILESASTNQTSMYLCASSLRYEQYFGPGTRLTVT.

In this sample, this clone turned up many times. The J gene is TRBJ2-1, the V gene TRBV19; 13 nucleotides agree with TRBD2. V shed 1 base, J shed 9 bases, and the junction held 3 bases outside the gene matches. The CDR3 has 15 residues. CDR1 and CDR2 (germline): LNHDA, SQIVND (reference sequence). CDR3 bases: TGTGCCAGTAGTATAGGAGGGACTAGCGGGACTGAGCAGTTCTTC. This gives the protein CASSIGGTSGTEQFF.

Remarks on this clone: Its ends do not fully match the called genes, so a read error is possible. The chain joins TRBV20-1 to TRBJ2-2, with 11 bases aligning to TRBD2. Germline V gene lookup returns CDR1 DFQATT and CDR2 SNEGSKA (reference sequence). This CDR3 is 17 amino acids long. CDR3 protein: CSARPALAGANTGERFF. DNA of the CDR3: TGCAGTGCTAGACCCGCACTAGCGGGGGCCAACACCGGGGAGCGGTTTTTT.

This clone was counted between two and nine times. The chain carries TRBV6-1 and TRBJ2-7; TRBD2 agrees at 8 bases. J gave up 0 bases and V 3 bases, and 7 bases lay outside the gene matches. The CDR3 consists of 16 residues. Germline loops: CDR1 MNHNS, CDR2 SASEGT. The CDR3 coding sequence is TGTGCCAGCAGTGAGGAGAGCGGGAGACTCTCCTACGAGCAGTACTTC. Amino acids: CASSEESGRLSYEQYF.

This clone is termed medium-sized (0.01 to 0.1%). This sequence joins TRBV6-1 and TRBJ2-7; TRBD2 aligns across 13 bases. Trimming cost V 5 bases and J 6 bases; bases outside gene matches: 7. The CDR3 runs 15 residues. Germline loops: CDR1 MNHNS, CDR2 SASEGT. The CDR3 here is CASSPRGTSGAEQYF. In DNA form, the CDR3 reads TGTGCCAGCAGTCCTAGAGGGACTAGCGGGGCCGAGCAGTACTTC.

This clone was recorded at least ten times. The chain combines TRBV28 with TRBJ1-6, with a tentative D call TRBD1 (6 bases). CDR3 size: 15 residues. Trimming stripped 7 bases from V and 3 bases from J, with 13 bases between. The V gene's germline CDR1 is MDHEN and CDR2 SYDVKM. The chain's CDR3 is CASIMTGFYNSPLHF. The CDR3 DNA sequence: TGTGCCAGCATTATGACAGGCTTCTATAATTCACCCCTCCACTTT.

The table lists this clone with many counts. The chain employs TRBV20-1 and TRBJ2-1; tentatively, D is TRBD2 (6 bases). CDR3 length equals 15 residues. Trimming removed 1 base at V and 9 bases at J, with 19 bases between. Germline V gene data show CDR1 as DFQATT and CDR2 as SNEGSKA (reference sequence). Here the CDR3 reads CSARGLDGGDREQFF. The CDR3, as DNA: TGCAGTGCTAGAGGCCTCGACGGAGGGGACCGTGAGCAGTTCTTC.

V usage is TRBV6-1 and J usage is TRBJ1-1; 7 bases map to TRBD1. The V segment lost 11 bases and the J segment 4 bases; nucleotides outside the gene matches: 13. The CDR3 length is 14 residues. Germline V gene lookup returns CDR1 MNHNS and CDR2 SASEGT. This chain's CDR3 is CAGIRDRVSTEAFF. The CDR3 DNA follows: TGTGCCGGCATCCGCGACAGGGTGAGCACTGAAGCTTTCTTT.

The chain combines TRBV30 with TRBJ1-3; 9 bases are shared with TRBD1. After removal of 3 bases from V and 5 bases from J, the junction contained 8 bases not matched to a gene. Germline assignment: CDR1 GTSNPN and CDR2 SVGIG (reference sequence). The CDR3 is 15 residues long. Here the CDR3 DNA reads TGTGCCTGGAGCACTGGACAGGGGTTGAGAAACACCATATATTTT. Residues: CAWSTGQGLRNTIYF.

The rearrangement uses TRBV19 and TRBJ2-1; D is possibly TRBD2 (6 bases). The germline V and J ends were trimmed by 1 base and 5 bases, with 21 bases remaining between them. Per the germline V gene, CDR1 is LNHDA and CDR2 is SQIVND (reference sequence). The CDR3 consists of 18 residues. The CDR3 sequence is CASSIGGVLARNNNEQFF. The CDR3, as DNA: TGTGCCAGTAGTATAGGGGGGGTCTTAGCGCGAAATAACAATGAGCAGTTCTTC.

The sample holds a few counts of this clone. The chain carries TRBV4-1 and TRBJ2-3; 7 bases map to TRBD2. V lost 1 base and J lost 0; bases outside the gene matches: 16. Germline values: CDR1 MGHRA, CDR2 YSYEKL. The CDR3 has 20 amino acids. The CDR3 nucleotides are TGCGCCAGCAGCCAAGTCGGGGGAGGGACTACTAGAACAAGCACAGATACGCAGTATTTT. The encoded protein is CASSQVGGGTTRTSTDTQYF.

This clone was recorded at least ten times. CDR3: CASSHQSEGLHRVMYEAFF. CDR3 bases: TGCGCCAGCAGCCATCAATCGGAGGGGCTGCACAGGGTAATGTATGAAGCTTTCTTT. This chain connects TRBV4-1 to TRBJ1-1; D perhaps matches TRBD1 (6 bases). The V gene's germline CDR1 is MGHRA and CDR2 YSYEKL. This CDR3 has 19 residues. Trimming stripped 3 bases from V and 7 bases from J, with 30 bases between.

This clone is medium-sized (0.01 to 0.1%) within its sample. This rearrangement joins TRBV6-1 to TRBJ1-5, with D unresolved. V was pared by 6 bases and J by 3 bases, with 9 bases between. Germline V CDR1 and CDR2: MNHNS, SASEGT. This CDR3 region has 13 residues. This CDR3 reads CASRDGNNQPQHF. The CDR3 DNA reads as TGTGCCAGCAGAGACGGAAACAATCAGCCCCAGCATTTT.

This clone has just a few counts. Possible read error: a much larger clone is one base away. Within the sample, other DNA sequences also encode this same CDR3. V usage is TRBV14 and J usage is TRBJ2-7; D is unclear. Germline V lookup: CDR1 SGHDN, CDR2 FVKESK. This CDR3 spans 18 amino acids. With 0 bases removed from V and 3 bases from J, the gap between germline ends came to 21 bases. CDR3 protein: CASSQERIQTPRVYEQYF. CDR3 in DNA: TGTGCCAGCAGCCAAGAACGGATACAGACTCCTAGGGTCTACGAGCAGTACTTC.

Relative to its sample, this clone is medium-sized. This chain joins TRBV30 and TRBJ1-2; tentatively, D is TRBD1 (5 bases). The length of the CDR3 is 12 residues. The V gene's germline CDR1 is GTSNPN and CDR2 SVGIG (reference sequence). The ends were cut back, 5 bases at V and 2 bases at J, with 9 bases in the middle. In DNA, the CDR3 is TGTGCCTGGTCCCGGGGCAACTATGGCTACACCTTC. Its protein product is CAWSRGNYGYTF.

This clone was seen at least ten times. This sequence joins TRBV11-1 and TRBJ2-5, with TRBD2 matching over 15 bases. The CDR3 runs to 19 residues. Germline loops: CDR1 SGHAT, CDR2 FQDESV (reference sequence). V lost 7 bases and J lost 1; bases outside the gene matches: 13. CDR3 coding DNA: TGTGCCAGCAAGGGGAGCCCGGGACTAGCGGGAGGCCTCCAAGAGACCCAGTACTTC. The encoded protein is CASKGSPGLAGGLQETQYF. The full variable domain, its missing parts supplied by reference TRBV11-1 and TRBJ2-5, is EAEVAQSPRYKITEKSQAVAFWCDPISGHATLYWYRQILGQGPELLVQFQDESVVDDSQLPKDRFSAERLKGVDSTLKIQPAELGDSAMYLCASKGSPGLAGGLQETQYFGPGTRLLVL.

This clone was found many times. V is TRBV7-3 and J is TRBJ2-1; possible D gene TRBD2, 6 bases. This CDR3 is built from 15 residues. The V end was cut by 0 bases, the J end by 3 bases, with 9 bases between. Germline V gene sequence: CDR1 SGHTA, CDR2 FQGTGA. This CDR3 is CASSLTGGIYNEQFF. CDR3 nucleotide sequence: TGTGCCAGCAGCTTAACCGGGGGAATCTACAATGAGCAGTTCTTC.

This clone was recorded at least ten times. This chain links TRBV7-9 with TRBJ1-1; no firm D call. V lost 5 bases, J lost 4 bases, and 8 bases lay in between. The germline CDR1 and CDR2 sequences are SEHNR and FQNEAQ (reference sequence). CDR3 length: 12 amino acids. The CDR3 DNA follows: TGTGCCAGCAGCCGAGGTTCCACTGAAGCTTTCTTT. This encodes CASSRGSTEAFF.